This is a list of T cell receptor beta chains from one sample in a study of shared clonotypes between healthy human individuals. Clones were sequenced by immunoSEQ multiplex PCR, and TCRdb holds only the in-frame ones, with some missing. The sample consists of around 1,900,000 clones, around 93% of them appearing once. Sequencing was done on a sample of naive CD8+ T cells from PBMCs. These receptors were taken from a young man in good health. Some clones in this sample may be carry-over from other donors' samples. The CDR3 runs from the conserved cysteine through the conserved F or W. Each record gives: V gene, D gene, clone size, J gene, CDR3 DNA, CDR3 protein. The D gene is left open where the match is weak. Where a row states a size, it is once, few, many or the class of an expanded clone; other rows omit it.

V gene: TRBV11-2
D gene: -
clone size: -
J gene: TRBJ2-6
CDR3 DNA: TGTGCCAGCAGGCCAGTGCAGGGCTCTGGGGCCAACGTCCTGACTTTC
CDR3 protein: CASRPVQGSGANVLTF

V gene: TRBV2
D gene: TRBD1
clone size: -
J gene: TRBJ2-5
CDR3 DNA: TGTGCCAGCAGTGAAGCTGGGACAGAAGAGACCCAGTACTTC
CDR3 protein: CASSEAGTEETQYF

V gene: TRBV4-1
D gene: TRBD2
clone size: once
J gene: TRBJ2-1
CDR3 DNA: TGCGCCAGCAGCCAACAAGCGGGAACAACCTACAATGAGCAGTTCTTC
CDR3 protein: CASSQQAGTTYNEQFF

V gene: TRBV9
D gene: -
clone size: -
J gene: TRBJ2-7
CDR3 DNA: TGTGCCAGCGGTCCTGCTGGGGGCGAGCAGTACTTC
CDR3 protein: CASGPAGGEQYF

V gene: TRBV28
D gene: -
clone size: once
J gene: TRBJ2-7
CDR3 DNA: TGTGCCAGCAGTCCCTTGGTGGACGAGCAGTACTTC
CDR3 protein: CASSPLVDEQYF

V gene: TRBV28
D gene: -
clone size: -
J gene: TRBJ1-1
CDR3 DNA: TGTGCCAGCAGATTCCGGTTGGGGGAATCAAAAAAACAAGCTTTCTTT
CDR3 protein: CASRFRLGESKKQAFF

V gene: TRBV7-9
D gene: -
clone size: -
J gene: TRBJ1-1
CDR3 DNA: TGTGCCAGCCGTATCGGCTACACTGAAGCTTTCTTT
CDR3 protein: CASRIGYTEAFF

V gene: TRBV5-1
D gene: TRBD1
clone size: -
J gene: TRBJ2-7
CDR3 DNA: TGCGCCAGCAGCTTGGAACCGCGACAGGGGGGTTTATCTTACGAGCAGTACTTC
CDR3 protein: CASSLEPRQGGLSYEQYF

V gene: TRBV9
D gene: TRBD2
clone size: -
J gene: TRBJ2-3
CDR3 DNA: TGTGCCAGCAGCTCCGGGACTAGCGGGATCTTGTTGGATACGCAGTATTTT
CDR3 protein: CASSSGTSGILLDTQYF

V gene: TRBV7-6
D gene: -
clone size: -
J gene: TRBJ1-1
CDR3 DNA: TGTGCCAGCAGCCCCCGGGGGACGAACACTGAAGCTTTCTTT
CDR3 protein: CASSPRGTNTEAFF

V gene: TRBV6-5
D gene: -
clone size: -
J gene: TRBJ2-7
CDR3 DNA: TGTGCCAGCAGTTTCGACGGGGCGGCGAGCTCCTACGAGCAGTACTTC
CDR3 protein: CASSFDGAASSYEQYF

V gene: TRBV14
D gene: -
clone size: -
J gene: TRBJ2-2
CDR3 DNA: TGTGCCAGCAGCCATACAAGGGTGCCGGGGGAGCTGTTTTTT
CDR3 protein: CASSHTRVPGELFF